This T cell receptor beta chain was sequenced during a study of T-cell reconstitution after alpha-beta-depleted transplantation in children. The study, taken as a whole, reports: T cells produced anew were the main source of T-cell counts and diversity one year after transplant. Surviving recipient T cells and thymic progenitors underlay high day-60 TCRbeta diversity in some patients. Several hundred expanded graft clones reportedly gave rise to the alpha-beta T cells present about two months after transplant.

A remark on this clonotype: Its specificity is unknown.

During its preparation, the TCRbeta library received unique molecular identifiers. One entry per CDR3 protein results from TCRdb running MiXCR on the PCR reads. The sample has hundreds of thousands of distinct CDR3 sequences, 13% seen once; the top ten hold around 2.2%. The length of the CDR3 is 17 residues. The germline CDR1 and CDR2 sequences are SGHVS and FNYEAQ. Trimming removed 6 bases from V and 0 bases from J, with 15 bases in between. The TCR sequence derives from a male patient between 5 and 17 years old who had a stem cell transplant for acute myeloid leukemia, so the T cells may come from the graft donor. This sample comprised PBMCs, mostly from graft donor cells, obtained 360 days after TCRalphabeta/CD19-depleted stem cell transplant. This sequence joins TRBV7-6 and TRBJ1-6, with D unclear. The CDR3 coding sequence is TGTGCCAGCAGGGCCAGCGGTGGGAGCTCCTATAATTCACCCCTCCACTTT. It specifies CASRASGGSSYNSPLHF. Using reference TRBV7-6 and TRBJ1-6 for the parts outside the CDR3, the full variable domain is GAGVSQSPRYKVTKRGQDVALRCDPISGHVSLYWYRQALGQGPEFLTYFNYEAQQDKSGLPNDRFSAERPEGSISTLTIQRTEQRDSAMYRCASRASGGSSYNSPLHFGNGTRLTVT.